Listed here are 2 T cell receptor beta chains from one sample, sequenced in a study of blood T cell repertoires in COVID-19 (dated by TCRdb to 2019 to 2021). Receptor libraries were prepared by the immunoSEQ multiplex PCR assay. This is the immuneACCESS table as TCRdb keeps it, with only in-frame sequences that have V and J called. A part of the clones is gone; compared with another copy, unresolved V genes explain less than half, and the rest is unexplained. A total of roughly 380,000 clones appear in this sample, roughly nine tenths of them only once. Roughly 4% of the sample lies in the top ten. Sequencing was carried out using peripheral blood. These receptors were taken from a woman in her sixties with COVID-19, enrolled during active disease.

This sequence joins TRBV19 and TRBJ2-3; 8 bases fit TRBD1. Trimming took 6 bases from V and 4 from J; bases not matched to a gene: 12. The length of the CDR3 is 16 residues. CDR1 LNHDA and CDR2 SQIVND come from the germline V gene (reference sequence). CDR3 sequence: CASRLRTGRMSDTQYF. CDR3 bases: TGTGCCAGTAGGCTCCGGACAGGGAGGATGTCAGATACGCAGTATTTT.

The CDR3 is CASSLWDRDEQYF. The DNA of the CDR3 is TGTGCCAGCAGTTTATGGGACAGGGACGAGCAGTACTTC. The gene calls are TRBV27 and TRBJ2-7; 9 bases agree with TRBD1. V gave up 1 base and J gave up 5 bases; unmatched junction bases: 0. The CDR3 is made up of 13 amino acids. Per the germline V gene, CDR1 is MNHEY and CDR2 is SMNVEV (reference sequence).